This TCR beta chain was sequenced in a study of T cell repertoires in cytomegalovirus infection. Overall study findings and caveats: Dominating the ex vivo response were HLA-C-restricted CMV-specific TCR beta clonotypes.

As for this clonotype: Its antigen is not known. A much more abundant neighbour one base away suggests this may be a read error.

Per the germline V gene, CDR1 is SGHVT and CDR2 is SQSDAQ. This CDR3 comprises 16 residues. Each CDR3 protein is one row after TCRdb ran MiXCR on the reads. The table shows some 180,000 distinct CDR3 sequences, with roughly a fifth occurring only once. The sequence was obtained from a human donor in good health (CMV status not recorded). Some clones in this sample may be carry-over from other donors' samples. The genes are TRBV7-4 and TRBJ2-7; 7 nucleotides align to TRBD2. Sequencing input: PBMCs. The CDR3 loop reads CASSSSIRAGNYGQYF. Here the CDR3 DNA reads TGTGCCAGCAGCTCTAGCATCCGAGCGGGAAACTACGGGCAGTACTTC.